A single sample gave rise to the 17 T cell receptor beta chains below, sequenced in a study of regulatory T cells in long-lasting Graves disease. Regarding time point: persistent/refractory GD, antithyroid drugs over 5 years with positive TRAb. Generation of the TCR library employed RNA extracted from PBMCs. The authors built TCR beta libraries using iRepertoire HTBI primers and Arm-PCR of CDR3 regions. TCRdb reprocessed the multiplex PCR reads with MiXCR, giving one entry per CDR3 protein. The sample records a few hundred thousand distinct CDR3 sequences, more than 20% being singletons. The sample consisted of peripheral blood mononuclear cells (PBMCs), taken when the disease was refractory, from a patient treated with antithyroid drugs. All receptors derive from a woman in her thirties or forties with Graves disease.

This clonotype was counted at least ten times. The rearrangement links TRBV20-1 to TRBJ2-7, with 8 nucleotides matching TRBD1. Per germline, CDR1 DFQATT and CDR2 SNEGSKA (reference sequence). CDR3 length: 13 amino acids. The V gene end was trimmed by 0 bases and the J gene end by 6 bases; junction bases not matched to a gene: 4. CDR3 DNA: TGCAGTGCTAGAGATATTACAGGGGGCGAGCAGTACTTC. It codes for CSARDITGGEQYF.

This clonotype was observed a handful of times. V gene TRBV6-2 or TRBV6-3 combines with J gene TRBJ1-5, with 9 bases fitting TRBD1. The CDR3 is 15 amino acids. The V gene end was trimmed by 8 bases and the J gene end by 0 bases; junction bases not matched to a gene: 5. The germline CDR1 and CDR2 sequences are MNHEY and SVGEGT. The CDR3 nucleotides are TGTGCCAGCGGTCCGGACAGGGGTAGCAATCAGCCCCAGCATTTT. This codes for CASGPDRGSNQPQHF.

V usage is TRBV27 and J usage is TRBJ1-3, with D perhaps matching TRBD1 (5 bases). The CDR3 covers 14 residues. V was trimmed by 5 bases and J by 2 bases, leaving 10 bases between them. Germline V gives CDR1 MNHEY, CDR2 SMNVEV (reference sequence). This CDR3 is CASSRWGTGNTIYF. CDR3 nucleotides: TGTGCCAGCAGTCGTTGGGGGACTGGAAACACCATATATTTT.

This clonotype occurred a few times. This chain links TRBV27 with TRBJ1-5, with 9 bases matching TRBD1. In germline, CDR1 is MNHEY, CDR2 SMNVEV (reference sequence). V dropped 4 bases and J dropped 1; count of bases not matched to a gene: 5. This CDR3 has 16 residues. The CDR3 region is CASSSSGTGSNQPQHF. CDR3 DNA: TGTGCCAGCAGTTCCTCCGGGACAGGGAGCAATCAGCCCCAGCATTTT.

This clonotype was found many times. The CDR3 reads CSALPRETQYF. The CDR3 nucleotides read TGCAGTGCTCTCCCTAGGGAGACCCAGTACTTC. The chain has TRBV20-1 and TRBJ2-5, with D unresolved. The CDR3 is made up of 11 amino acids. V was shortened by 5 bases and J by 5 bases, with 9 bases between the two germline ends. CDR1 and CDR2 (germline): DFQATT, SNEGSKA (reference sequence).

V and J are TRBV25-1 and TRBJ2-1; 11 bases align to TRBD2. After removal of 6 bases from V and 7 bases from J, the junction contained 8 bases not matched to a gene. The CDR3 has 15 amino acids. Germline assignment: CDR1 MGHDK and CDR2 SYGVNS. CDR3 in amino acids: CASSFPGLAVNEQFF. Written as DNA, the CDR3 is TGTGCCAGCAGCTTTCCGGGACTAGCGGTAAATGAGCAGTTCTTC.

The chain carries TRBV19 and TRBJ2-1; TRBD2 agrees at 10 bases. The CDR3 length is 19 residues. Trimming took 3 bases from V and 4 from J; bases not matched to a gene: 15. Per germline, CDR1 LNHDA and CDR2 SQIVND (reference sequence). The DNA of the CDR3 is TGTGCCAGTAGTATTAAGCCCCCCGCCACTAGCGGGGTTTACAATGAGCAGTTCTTC. It encodes CASSIKPPATSGVYNEQFF.

This clonotype was observed a few times. This chain connects TRBV29-1 to TRBJ2-7; TRBD2 matches at 10 bases. Germline values: CDR1 SQVTM, CDR2 ANQGSEA. Germline trimming cut 4 bases from V and 7 bases from J; bases unmatched to any gene: 4. The CDR3 consists of 12 residues. This chain's CDR3 is CSVGGLAREQYF. The CDR3 nucleotides are TGCAGCGTTGGGGGACTAGCGAGAGAGCAGTACTTC.

This clonotype was observed at least ten times. The rearrangement joins TRBV28 to TRBJ2-2; 7 nucleotides match TRBD2. Germline V gives CDR1 MDHEN, CDR2 SYDVKM. The CDR3 is 21 amino acids. The V and J ends lost 3 bases and 5 bases, in that order; junction bases with no gene match: 24. CDR3 sequence: CASSLPRRVGEAGYWTGELFF. The CDR3 region has the DNA TGTGCCAGCAGTTTGCCCCGGAGAGTCGGAGAAGCGGGATACTGGACCGGGGAGCTGTTTTTT.

Ten or more counts support this clonotype. The rearrangement links TRBV2 to TRBJ1-2, with 7 nucleotides matching TRBD1. Germline values: CDR1 SNHLY, CDR2 FYNNEI. V shed 7 bases and J 10 bases; nucleotides not matched to a gene: 3. The CDR3 length is 10 residues. The CDR3 spells CASTRGDYTF. The CDR3 DNA is TGTGCCAGCACCAGGGGGGACTACACCTTC. Based on the CDR3 plus reference TRBV2 and TRBJ1-2, the full variable domain is EPEVTQTPSHQVTQMGQEVILRCVPISNHLYFYWYRQILGQKVEFLVSFYNNEISEKSEIFDDQFSVERPDGSNFTLKIRSTKLEDSAMYFCASTRGDYTFGSGTRLTVV.

The chain is built from TRBV6-1 and TRBJ2-7, with TRBD2 as a possible D gene (7 bases). CDR1 is MNHNS and CDR2 is SASEGT in the germline V gene. This CDR3 contains 14 residues. V was clipped by 11 bases and J by 0 bases, with 17 bases between them. The CDR3 here is CARGGGSDSYEQYF. The CDR3 nucleotides read TGTGCCCGAGGGGGGGGCTCGGACTCCTACGAGCAGTACTTC.

This clonotype was detected ten times or more. This chain uses TRBV7-8 with TRBJ2-7, with 7 bases aligning to TRBD1. Germline V gene lookup returns CDR1 SGHVS and CDR2 FQNEAQ. The CDR3 is made up of 16 amino acids. After removal of 4 bases from V and 3 bases from J, the junction contained 12 bases not matched to a gene. CDR3 loop: CASSSARTGDNYEQYF. The CDR3 DNA sequence: TGTGCCAGCAGCTCGGCCCGGACAGGAGATAACTACGAGCAGTACTTC.

This clonotype was recorded at least ten times. The V and J genes are TRBV11-2 and TRBJ1-2, with TRBD1 matching over 8 bases. Looked up from germline, CDR1 is SGHAT and CDR2 is FQNNGV. V was clipped by 1 base and J by 7 bases; unmatched bases: 8. CDR3 length equals 15 residues. The CDR3 region has the DNA TGTGCCAGCAGCTTAGTAGTGACAGGGGAGTTTGGCTACACCTTC. Its protein is CASSLVVTGEFGYTF.

The J gene is TRBJ2-7, the V gene TRBV5-1; 10 nucleotides align to TRBD2. In germline, CDR1 is SGHRS, CDR2 YFSETQ. V was clipped by 2 bases and J by 6 bases; unmatched bases: 8. This CDR3 has 15 residues. CDR3 loop: CASSFGPSGRSEQYF. The CDR3 nucleotides are TGCGCCAGCAGCTTCGGCCCTAGCGGGAGATCCGAGCAGTACTTC.

The chain employs TRBV28 and TRBJ2-2; 7 nucleotides match TRBD2. This CDR3 contains 16 residues. The trim removed 4 bases at V and 7 bases at J, leaving 12 bases unmatched. Germline loops: CDR1 MDHEN, CDR2 SYDVKM. The DNA of the CDR3 is TGTGCCAGCAGTTCTCGGGCGGGAGATCTCGGCGGGGAGCTGTTTTTT. This gives the protein CASSSRAGDLGGELFF.

This clonotype was observed a handful of times. The rearrangement uses TRBV6-9 and TRBJ2-3, with D unclear. Germline values: CDR1 MNHGY, CDR2 SVAAGI. V was pared by 4 bases and J by 6 bases, with 17 bases between. The length of the CDR3 is 15 residues. CDR3 region: CASSSGQLIADTQYF. As DNA, the CDR3 is TGTGCCAGCAGTTCGGGCCAGCTCATTGCGGATACGCAGTATTTT.

The CDR3 is CASSLGDRHNTF. CDR3 sequence (DNA): TGCGCCAGCAGCTTGGGAGACAGGCATAACACCTTC. The gene calls are TRBV5-1 and TRBJ1-2; D possibly corresponds to TRBD1 (6 bases). V lost 0 bases and J lost 12, with 12 bases in between. The CDR3 sequence is 12 residues long. The germline V gene has CDR1 SGHRS and CDR2 YFSETQ.